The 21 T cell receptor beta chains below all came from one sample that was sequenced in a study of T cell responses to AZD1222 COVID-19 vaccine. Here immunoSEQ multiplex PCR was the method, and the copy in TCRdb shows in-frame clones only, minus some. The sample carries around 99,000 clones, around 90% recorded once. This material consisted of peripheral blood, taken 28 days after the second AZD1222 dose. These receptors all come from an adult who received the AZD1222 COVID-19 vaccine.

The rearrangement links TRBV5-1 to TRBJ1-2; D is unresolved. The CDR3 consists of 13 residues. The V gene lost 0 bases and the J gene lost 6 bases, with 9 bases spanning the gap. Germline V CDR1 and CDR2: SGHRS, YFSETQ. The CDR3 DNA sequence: TGCGCCAGCAGCTTGGGGGCCGGGGATGGCTACACCTTC. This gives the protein CASSLGAGDGYTF. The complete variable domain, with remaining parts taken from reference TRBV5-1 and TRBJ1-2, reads KAGVTQTPRYLIKTRGQQVTLSCSPISGHRSVSWYQQTPGQGLQFLFEYFSETQRNKGNFPGRFSGRQFSNSRSEMNVSTLELGDSALYLCASSLGAGDGYTFGSGTRLTVV.

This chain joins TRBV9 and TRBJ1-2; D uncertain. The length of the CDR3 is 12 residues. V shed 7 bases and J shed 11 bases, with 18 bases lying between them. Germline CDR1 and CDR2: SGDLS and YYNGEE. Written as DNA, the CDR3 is TGTGCCAGCCACGGGGTAGTCGGTGGTTACACCTTC. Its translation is CASHGVVGGYTF. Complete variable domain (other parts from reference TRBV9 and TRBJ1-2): DSGVTQTPKHLITATGQRVTLRCSPRSGDLSVYWYQQSLDQGLQFLIQYYNGEERAKGNILERFSAQQFPDLHSELNLSSLELGDSALYFCASHGVVGGYTFGSGTRLTVV.

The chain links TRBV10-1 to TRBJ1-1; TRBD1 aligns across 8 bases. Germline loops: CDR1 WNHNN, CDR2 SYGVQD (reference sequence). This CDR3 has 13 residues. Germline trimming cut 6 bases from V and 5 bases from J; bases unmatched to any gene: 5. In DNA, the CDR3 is TGCGCCAGCAGCTTGGACAGGGCGACTGAAGCTTTCTTT. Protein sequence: CASSLDRATEAFF.

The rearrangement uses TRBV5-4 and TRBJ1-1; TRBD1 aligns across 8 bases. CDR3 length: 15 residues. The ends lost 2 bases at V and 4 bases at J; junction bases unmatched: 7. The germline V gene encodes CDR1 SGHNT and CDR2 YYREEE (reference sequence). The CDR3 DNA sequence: TGTGCCAGCAGCTTACCTGACAGGGGAGGCACTGAAGCTTTCTTT. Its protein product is CASSLPDRGGTEAFF.

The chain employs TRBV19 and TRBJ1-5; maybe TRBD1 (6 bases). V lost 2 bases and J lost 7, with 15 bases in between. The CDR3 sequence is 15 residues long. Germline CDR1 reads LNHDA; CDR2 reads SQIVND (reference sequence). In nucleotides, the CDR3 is TGTGCCAGTAGTATACCCGGGGGCGGTCGACAGCCCCAGCATTTT. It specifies CASSIPGGGRQPQHF.

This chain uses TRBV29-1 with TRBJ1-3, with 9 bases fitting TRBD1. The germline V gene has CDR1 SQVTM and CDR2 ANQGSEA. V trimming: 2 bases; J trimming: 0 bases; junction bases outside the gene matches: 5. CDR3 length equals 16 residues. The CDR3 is CSVELWDRVSGNTIYF. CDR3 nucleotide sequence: TGCAGCGTTGAACTCTGGGACAGGGTCTCTGGAAACACCATATATTTT.

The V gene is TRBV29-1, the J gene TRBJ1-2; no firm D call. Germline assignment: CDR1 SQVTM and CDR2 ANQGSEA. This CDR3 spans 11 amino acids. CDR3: CTSEGRYGYTF. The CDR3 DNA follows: TGCACCTCCGAGGGCCGCTATGGCTACACCTTC.

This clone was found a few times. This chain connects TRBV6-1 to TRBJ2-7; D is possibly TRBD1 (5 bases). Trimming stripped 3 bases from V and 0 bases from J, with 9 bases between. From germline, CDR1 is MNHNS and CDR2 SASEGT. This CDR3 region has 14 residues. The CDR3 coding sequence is TGTGCCAGCAGTGACCAGGGATACTCCTACGAGCAGTACTTC. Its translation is CASSDQGYSYEQYF.

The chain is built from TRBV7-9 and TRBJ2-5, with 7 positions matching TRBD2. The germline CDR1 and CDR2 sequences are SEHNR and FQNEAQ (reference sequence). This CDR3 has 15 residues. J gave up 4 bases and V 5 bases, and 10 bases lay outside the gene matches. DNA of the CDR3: TGTGCCAGCAGCCACCGGACTAGTCTGGGAGAGACCCAGTACTTC. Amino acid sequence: CASSHRTSLGETQYF.

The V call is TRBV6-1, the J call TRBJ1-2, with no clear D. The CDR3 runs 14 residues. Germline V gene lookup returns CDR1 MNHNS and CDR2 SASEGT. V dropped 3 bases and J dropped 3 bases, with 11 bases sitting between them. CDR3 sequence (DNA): TGTGCCAGCAGTGACGCGCTGGCCTACTATGGCTACACCTTC. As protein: CASSDALAYYGYTF.

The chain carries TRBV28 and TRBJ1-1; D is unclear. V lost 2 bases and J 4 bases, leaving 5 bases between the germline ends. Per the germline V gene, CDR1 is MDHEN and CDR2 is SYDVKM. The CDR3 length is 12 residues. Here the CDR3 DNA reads TGTGCCAGCAGTTTAGTTAGCACTGAAGCTTTCTTT. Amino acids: CASSLVSTEAFF.

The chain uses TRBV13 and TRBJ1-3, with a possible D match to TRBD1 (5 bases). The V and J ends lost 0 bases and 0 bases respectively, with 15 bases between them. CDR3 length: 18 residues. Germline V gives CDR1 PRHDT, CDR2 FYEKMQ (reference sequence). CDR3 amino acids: CASSLGSPQDVSGNTIYF. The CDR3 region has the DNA TGTGCCAGCAGCTTAGGGAGCCCACAGGACGTCTCTGGAAACACCATATATTTT.

The CDR3 coding sequence is TGTGCCACCGGGACTAGCGGGGGAGATACGCAGTATTTT. This sequence encodes CATGTSGGDTQYF. V and J are TRBV19 and TRBJ2-3, with 14 positions matching TRBD2. The CDR3 runs to 13 residues. The trim removed 10 bases at V and 5 bases at J, leaving 2 bases unmatched. Germline V gives CDR1 LNHDA, CDR2 SQIVND (reference sequence).

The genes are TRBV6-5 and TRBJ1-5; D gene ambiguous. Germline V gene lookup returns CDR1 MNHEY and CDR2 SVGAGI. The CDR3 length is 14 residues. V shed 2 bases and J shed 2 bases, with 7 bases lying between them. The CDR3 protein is CASSYKAGNQPQHF. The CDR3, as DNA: TGTGCCAGCAGTTACAAGGCGGGCAATCAGCCCCAGCATTTT.

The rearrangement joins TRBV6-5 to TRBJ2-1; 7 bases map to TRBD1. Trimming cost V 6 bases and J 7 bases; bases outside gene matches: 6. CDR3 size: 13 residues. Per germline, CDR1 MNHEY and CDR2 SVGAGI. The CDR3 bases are TGTGCCAGCAGCCGGGGACAGTGGAATGAGCAGTTCTTC. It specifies CASSRGQWNEQFF.

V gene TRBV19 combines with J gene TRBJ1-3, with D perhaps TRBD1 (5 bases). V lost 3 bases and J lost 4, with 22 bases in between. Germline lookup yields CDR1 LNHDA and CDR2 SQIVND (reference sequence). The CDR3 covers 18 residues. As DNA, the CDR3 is TGTGCCAGTAGTATTGGTACGAGGGGAAGGATGGACGGAAACACCATATATTTT. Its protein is CASSIGTRGRMDGNTIYF.

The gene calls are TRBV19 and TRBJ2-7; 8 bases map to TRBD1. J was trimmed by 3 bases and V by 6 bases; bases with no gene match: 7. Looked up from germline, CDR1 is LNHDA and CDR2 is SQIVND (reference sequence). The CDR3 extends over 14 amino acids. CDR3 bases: TGTGCCAGTAGCCTCCTCGGACAGGGCTACGAGCAGTACTTC. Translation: CASSLLGQGYEQYF.

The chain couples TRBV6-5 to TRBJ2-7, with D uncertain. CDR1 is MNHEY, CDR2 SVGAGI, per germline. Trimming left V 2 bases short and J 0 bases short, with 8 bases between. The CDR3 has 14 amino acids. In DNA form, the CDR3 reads TGTGCCAGCAGTTACGGGATCTTCTCCTACGAGCAGTACTTC. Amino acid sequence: CASSYGIFSYEQYF.

CDR3 nucleotide sequence: TGTGCCAGCAGAAGAGGCGGCTTACAGGGACACTACGAGCAGTACTTC. Protein product: CASRRGGLQGHYEQYF. The V call is TRBV27, the J call TRBJ2-7, with TRBD1 as a possible D gene (6 bases). The CDR3 length is 16 residues. Trimming took off 6 bases at V and 3 bases at J, with 21 bases between the two ends. CDR1 and CDR2 (germline): MNHEY, SMNVEV (reference sequence).

The CDR3 nucleotides read TGCGCCAGCAGCTTGGGACTAGCGGGGCTCTACAATGAGCAGTTCTTC. Translation gives CASSLGLAGLYNEQFF. The rearrangement joins TRBV5-1 to TRBJ2-1; TRBD2 matches at 11 bases. This CDR3 is built from 16 residues. CDR1 SGHRS and CDR2 YFSETQ come from the germline V gene. V lost 0 bases and J lost 3; bases outside the gene matches: 2.

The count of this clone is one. Here the CDR3 reads CASSQEVPGLAGHEQYF. The CDR3, as DNA: TGCGCCAGCAGCCAAGAGGTTCCGGGACTAGCGGGACACGAGCAGTACTTC. V gene TRBV4-3 combines with J gene TRBJ2-7; 13 bases are shared with TRBD2. The germline CDR1 and CDR2 sequences are LGHNA and YSLEER. V gave up 0 bases and J gave up 5 bases; unmatched junction bases: 7. This CDR3 comprises 17 residues.